This TCR beta chain was captured by sequencing in a study of cytomegalovirus exposure and HLA in healthy donors. Findings and limits, study-wide: Several of the most significant clusters appeared, in a later analysis, to be linked to common viral pathogens.

Both 60 Vbeta primers and 13 Jbeta primers went into the PCR. The table came from immunoSEQ multiplex PCR; TCRdb's copy has only in-frame clones and leaves some out. The profile shows some 200,000 clones, over 70% of them singletons. On this clone itself: Its target is unknown.

The junction had 3 bases not matched to a gene; V was cut back by 4 bases and J by 9 bases. The germline V gene encodes CDR1 LGHNA and CDR2 YNFKEQ. The CDR3 sequence is 13 residues long. The chain has TRBV4-2 and TRBJ2-2, with 9 bases aligning to TRBD1. Sequencing was carried out using PBMCs. The sequence was obtained from a woman younger than 45 in good health and CMV-seronegative. DNA of the CDR3: TGTGCCAGCAGCCGACAGGGGGGTCGGGAGCTGTTTTTT. It translates to CASSRQGGRELFF.